Below are 2 T cell receptor beta chains sequenced from a single sample in a study of cytomegalovirus exposure and HLA in healthy donors. 13 Jbeta primers and 60 Vbeta primers were used for the PCR. The repertoire was sequenced with immunoSEQ multiplex PCR; TCRdb's copy has only in-frame clones and lacks some. Counted here are 110,000 to 150,000 clones, 82% occurring once; the ten biggest clones make up roughly 9.7%. The sequenced sample was PBMCs. The receptors were sampled from an older woman in good health and CMV-seropositive.

This sequence joins TRBV10-3 and TRBJ2-5, with D perhaps TRBD2 (5 bases). V was shortened by 3 bases and J by 5 bases, with 13 bases between the two germline ends. The CDR3 loop spans 14 amino acids. From germline, CDR1 is ENHRY and CDR2 SYGVKD. The CDR3 here is CAISEGRGRETQYF. CDR3 sequence (DNA): TGTGCCATCAGTGAAGGTCGGGGTCGCGAGACCCAGTACTTC.

The J gene is TRBJ2-6, the V gene TRBV7-9; TRBD1 matches at 10 bases. CDR1 is SEHNR, CDR2 FQNEAQ, per germline (reference sequence). This CDR3 has 17 amino acids. The V and J ends lost 5 bases and 0 bases, in that order; junction bases with no gene match: 4. The CDR3, as DNA: TGTGCCAGCAGCCCCGGGACAGGGGTCTCTGGGGCCAACGTCCTGACTTTC. Its translation is CASSPGTGVSGANVLTF. Filled out from reference TRBV7-9 and TRBJ2-6, the complete variable domain reads DTGVSQNPRHKITKRGQNVTFRCDPISEHNRLYWYRQTLGQGPEFLTYFQNEAQLEKSRLLSDRFSAERPKGSFSTLEIQRTEQGDSAMYLCASSPGTGVSGANVLTFGAGSRLTVL.